This T cell receptor (beta chain) was documented in a study of radiotherapy plus CTLA-4 blockade in lung cancer. Study results and limitations: Blood saw expansion of tumor-derived TCR clones after radiotherapy plus ipilimumab.

Sequenced by immunoSEQ multiplex PCR; TCRdb stores in-frame clones only, minus some. The table shows 56,000 or so clones, with approximately 79% occurring only once. About this clone: Its antigen is not identified.

V was trimmed by 5 bases and J by 2 bases, leaving 4 bases between them. This CDR3 spans 12 amino acids. Per the germline V gene, CDR1 is MNHEY and CDR2 is SMNVEV (reference sequence). The genes are TRBV27 and TRBJ1-5; the D is unclear. The sequenced sample was peripheral blood, obtained from a patient treated with radiotherapy plus ipilimumab. The receptor was derived from a human donor with non-small cell lung cancer who had a partial response to radiotherapy plus ipilimumab. CDR3 loop: CASSTGNQPQHF. CDR3 DNA: TGTGCCAGCAGTACGGGCAATCAGCCCCAGCATTTT.